This TCR beta chain came from a study of shared clonotypes between healthy human individuals. Findings of the study overall: Blood alone was sampled, and tissue repertoires likely differ.

For this clone: Antigen: not known.

TCRdb keeps only in-frame clones here, not all; method: immunoSEQ multiplex PCR. The sample lists under 750,000 clones, around 77% seen once, with around 1.7% in the top ten. The CDR3 spans 15 residues. CDR1 is SGHRS and CDR2 is YFSETQ in the germline V gene. Trimming cost V 0 bases and J 3 bases; bases outside gene matches: 6. V is TRBV5-1 and J is TRBJ2-7, with 7 bases matching TRBD1. The source of this sequence is a woman between 25 and 40 years old in good health. The source material was memory CD4+ T cells sorted from blood. The subset here: CD45RA-negative fraction. The CDR3 sequence: CASSLGPRQGYEQYF. CDR3 nucleotides: TGCGCCAGCAGCTTGGGCCCGCGACAGGGCTACGAGCAGTACTTC. The full variable domain, with the rest looked up from reference TRBV5-1 and TRBJ2-7, is KAGVTQTPRYLIKTRGQQVTLSCSPISGHRSVSWYQQTPGQGLQFLFEYFSETQRNKGNFPGRFSGRQFSNSRSEMNVSTLELGDSALYLCASSLGPRQGYEQYFGPGTRLTVT.